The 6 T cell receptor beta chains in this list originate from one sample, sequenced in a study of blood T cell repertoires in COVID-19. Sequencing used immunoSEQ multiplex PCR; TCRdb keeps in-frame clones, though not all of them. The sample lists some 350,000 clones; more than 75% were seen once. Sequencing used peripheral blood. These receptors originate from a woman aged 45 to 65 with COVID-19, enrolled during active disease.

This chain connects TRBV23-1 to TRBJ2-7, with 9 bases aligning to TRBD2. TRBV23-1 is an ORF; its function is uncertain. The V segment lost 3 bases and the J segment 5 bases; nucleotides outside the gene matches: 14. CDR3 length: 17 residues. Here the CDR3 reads CASSHGWVAGDFNEQYF. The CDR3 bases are TGCGCCAGCAGTCATGGTTGGGTAGCGGGAGATTTCAACGAGCAGTACTTC.

Here the CDR3 reads CASSPQGGEKLFF. The CDR3 DNA is TGTGCCAGCTCACCACAGGGAGGTGAAAAACTGTTTTTT. This chain connects TRBV18 to TRBJ1-4, with D unclear. The germline V gene encodes CDR1 KGHSH and CDR2 LQKENI. V was shortened by 1 base and J by 7 bases, with 7 bases between the two germline ends. The CDR3 length is 13 residues.

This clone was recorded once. CDR3 region: CASSQEQAATRHVGAFF. In nucleotides, the CDR3 is TGCGCCAGCAGCCAGGAACAAGCCGCGACAAGGCACGTTGGTGCTTTCTTT. The rearrangement uses TRBV4-1 and TRBJ1-1; no reliable D call. There are 17 residues in the CDR3. Trimming cost V 3 bases and J 11 bases, with 28 bases left between them. Germline CDR1 and CDR2: MGHRA and YSYEKL.

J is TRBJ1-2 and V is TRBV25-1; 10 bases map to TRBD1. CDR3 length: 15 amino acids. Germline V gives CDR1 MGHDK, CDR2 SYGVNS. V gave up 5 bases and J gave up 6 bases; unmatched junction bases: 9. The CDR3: CASSSRDRGRDGYTF. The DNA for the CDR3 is TGTGCCAGCAGTTCCCGGGACAGGGGTCGGGATGGCTACACCTTC.

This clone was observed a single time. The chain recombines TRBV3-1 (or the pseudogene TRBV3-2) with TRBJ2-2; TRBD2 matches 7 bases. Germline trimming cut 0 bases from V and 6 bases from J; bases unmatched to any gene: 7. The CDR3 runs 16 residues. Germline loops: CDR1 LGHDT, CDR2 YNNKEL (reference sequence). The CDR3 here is CASSQEIGRESGELFF. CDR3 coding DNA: TGTGCCAGCAGCCAAGAGATAGGGAGGGAATCCGGGGAGCTGTTTTTT.

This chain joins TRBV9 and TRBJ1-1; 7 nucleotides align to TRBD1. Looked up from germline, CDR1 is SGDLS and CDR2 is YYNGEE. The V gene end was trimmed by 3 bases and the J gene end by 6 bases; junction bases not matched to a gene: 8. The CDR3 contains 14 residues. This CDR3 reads CASSAKPGTAEAFF. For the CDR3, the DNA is TGTGCCAGCAGCGCAAAACCCGGGACAGCTGAAGCTTTCTTT.